This is a list of T cell receptor beta chains from one sample in a study of Graves' ophthalmopathy and Graves' hyperthyroidism. TCRdb reprocessed the multiplex PCR reads via MiXCR and lists one record per CDR3 protein. The sample has 400,000 to 450,000 distinct CDR3 sequences, about 21% seen once. Sequencing used peripheral blood. All receptors come from a woman younger than 35 with stable Graves' hyperthyroidism. CDR3s include the opening cysteine and the closing phenylalanine or tryptophan. A D gene is named only where the DNA matches it firmly. The size of a clone is reported for some rows only, either as once, few or many, or as a class for expanded clones.

v_call: TRBV12-3/TRBV12-4; clone_size: -; d_call: -; j_call: TRBJ2-7; cdr3_nt: TGTGCCAGCATTACAGGATACGATCAGTACTTC; cdr3_aa: CASITGYDQYF
v_call: TRBV5-1; clone_size: many; d_call: TRBD2; j_call: TRBJ2-7; cdr3_nt: TGCGCCAGCAGCTTGGATCTGTCTAGCGGGAGGGGCGAGCAGTACTTC; cdr3_aa: CASSLDLSSGRGEQYF
v_call: TRBV7-8; clone_size: many; d_call: -; j_call: TRBJ2-5; cdr3_nt: TGTGCCAGCAGCCCACAGGGTAACCAAGAGACCCAGTACTTC; cdr3_aa: CASSPQGNQETQYF
v_call: TRBV7-6; clone_size: few; d_call: -; j_call: TRBJ2-1; cdr3_nt: TGTGCCAGCAGCTCTATATGGGCGGTAGATGGCTCCTACAATGAGCAGTTCTTC; cdr3_aa: CASSSIWAVDGSYNEQFF
v_call: TRBV27; clone_size: many; d_call: -; j_call: TRBJ1-6; cdr3_nt: TGTGCCAGCAGTTTAGGCGAGGCAGGCGGTGGATCACCCCTCCACTTT; cdr3_aa: CASSLGEAGGGSPLHF
v_call: TRBV2; clone_size: many; d_call: TRBD1; j_call: TRBJ1-1; cdr3_nt: TGTGCCAGCAGTGAAATGCAGGGGGCGACTGAAGCTTTCTTT; cdr3_aa: CASSEMQGATEAFF
v_call: TRBV5-1; clone_size: -; d_call: -; j_call: TRBJ1-6; cdr3_nt: TGCGCCAGCAGGTTGGAGTCCGGCGGATGGGGTTCACCCCTCCACTTT; cdr3_aa: CASRLESGGWGSPLHF
v_call: TRBV12-3/TRBV12-4; clone_size: many; d_call: -; j_call: TRBJ1-5; cdr3_nt: TGTGCCAGCAGCCTTTCGCCTGTGGCGAATCAGCCCCAGCATTTT; cdr3_aa: CASSLSPVANQPQHF
v_call: TRBV7-2; clone_size: many; d_call: -; j_call: TRBJ1-3; cdr3_nt: TGTGCCAGCAGCTTCGCCAGCTACTCTGGAAACACCATATATTTT; cdr3_aa: CASSFASYSGNTIYF
v_call: TRBV12-3/TRBV12-4; clone_size: once; d_call: -; j_call: TRBJ1-2; cdr3_nt: TGTGCCAGCAGTTTGGGCGAGGGACGCGGCTACACCTTC; cdr3_aa: CASSLGEGRGYTF
v_call: TRBV6-1; clone_size: many; d_call: -; j_call: TRBJ1-5; cdr3_nt: TGTGCCAGCAGTGAAGGACGGGTTAGCAATCAGCCCCAGCATTTT; cdr3_aa: CASSEGRVSNQPQHF
v_call: TRBV28; clone_size: few; d_call: -; j_call: TRBJ2-5; cdr3_nt: TGTGCCAGCAGTTTAATTAGGGAGAGCTCTCAAGAGACCCAGTACTTC; cdr3_aa: CASSLIRESSQETQYF
v_call: TRBV6-4; clone_size: many; d_call: -; j_call: TRBJ1-5; cdr3_nt: TGTGCCAGCAGTGACCCGGACAGTGGGGGAAGCAATCAGCCCCAGCATTTT; cdr3_aa: CASSDPDSGGSNQPQHF
v_call: TRBV11-1; clone_size: many; d_call: -; j_call: TRBJ2-2; cdr3_nt: TGTGCCAGCAGCCGCTTATATTTACCCGCCGGGGAGCTGTTTTTT; cdr3_aa: CASSRLYLPAGELFF
v_call: TRBV19; clone_size: few; d_call: -; j_call: TRBJ1-2; cdr3_nt: TGTGCCAGTAGTATTGGGCACCCGGGCCAAACGGACTATGGCTACACCTTC; cdr3_aa: CASSIGHPGQTDYGYTF
v_call: TRBV7-9; clone_size: many; d_call: TRBD1; j_call: TRBJ2-7; cdr3_nt: TGTGCCAGCAGCTTCACAGGGGGCGAATACGAGCAGTACTTC; cdr3_aa: CASSFTGGEYEQYF
v_call: TRBV11-2; clone_size: many; d_call: -; j_call: TRBJ2-5; cdr3_nt: TGTGCCAGCAGCTTTGGTGTGCTGCAGGGGATTCAAGAGACCCAGTACTTC; cdr3_aa: CASSFGVLQGIQETQYF
v_call: TRBV18; clone_size: -; d_call: -; j_call: TRBJ2-7; cdr3_nt: TGTGCCAGCTCACCACCGGCCGATAGGTACGAGCAGTACTTC; cdr3_aa: CASSPPADRYEQYF
v_call: TRBV2; clone_size: many; d_call: -; j_call: TRBJ2-6; cdr3_nt: TGTGCCAGCAGCCGAGGGACGGTACCAAGTGGGGCCAACGTCCTGACTTTC; cdr3_aa: CASSRGTVPSGANVLTF
v_call: TRBV20-1; clone_size: many; d_call: -; j_call: TRBJ1-1; cdr3_nt: TGCAGTGCTAGAGATACGGGGGGGGAACGGATCACTGAAGCTTTCTTT; cdr3_aa: CSARDTGGERITEAFF
v_call: TRBV11-2; clone_size: many; d_call: TRBD1; j_call: TRBJ2-7; cdr3_nt: TGTGCCAGCAGCTTACAGGGGGCGTTCGAGCAGTACTTC; cdr3_aa: CASSLQGAFEQYF
v_call: TRBV6-2/TRBV6-3; clone_size: many; d_call: -; j_call: TRBJ2-5; cdr3_nt: TGTGCCAGCAGACTTATTCCGGGACACCCCTTGGAGGCCCAGTACTTC; cdr3_aa: CASRLIPGHPLEAQYF
v_call: TRBV6-5; clone_size: many; d_call: -; j_call: TRBJ1-2; cdr3_nt: TGTGCCAGCAGTACAGGGCGGTATGGCTACACCTTC; cdr3_aa: CASSTGRYGYTF
v_call: TRBV7-9; clone_size: many; d_call: -; j_call: TRBJ1-2; cdr3_nt: TGTGCCAGCAGCTTCGGGACTAACTATGGCTACACCTTC; cdr3_aa: CASSFGTNYGYTF
v_call: TRBV7-2; clone_size: -; d_call: TRBD2; j_call: TRBJ2-4; cdr3_nt: TGTGCCAGCAGCTTAATGCTGGGAGGGGAAAACATTCAGTACTTC; cdr3_aa: CASSLMLGGENIQYF
v_call: TRBV30; clone_size: many; d_call: -; j_call: TRBJ1-2; cdr3_nt: TGTGCCTGGAGATTTTCAGAGACGGATTATGGCTACACCTTC; cdr3_aa: CAWRFSETDYGYTF
v_call: TRBV29-1; clone_size: many; d_call: -; j_call: TRBJ2-5; cdr3_nt: TGCAGCGCCGCGAGGGGCGGGCAAGAGACCCAGTACTTC; cdr3_aa: CSAARGGQETQYF
v_call: TRBV19; clone_size: -; d_call: -; j_call: TRBJ1-5; cdr3_nt: TGTGCCAGTAGTAGATCCAGGGATAGCAATCAGCCCCAGCATTTT; cdr3_aa: CASSRSRDSNQPQHF
v_call: TRBV5-1; clone_size: many; d_call: TRBD1; j_call: TRBJ1-2; cdr3_nt: TGCGCCAGCAGCTTAGACAGGGTTGGGTATGGCTACACCTTC; cdr3_aa: CASSLDRVGYGYTF
v_call: TRBV6-1; clone_size: many; d_call: TRBD2; j_call: TRBJ2-7; cdr3_nt: TGTGCCAGCAGAACTAGCGGCTCGGCGGAGGAGCAGTACTTC; cdr3_aa: CASRTSGSAEEQYF
v_call: TRBV12-3/TRBV12-4; clone_size: many; d_call: -; j_call: TRBJ2-5; cdr3_nt: TGTGCCAGCAGCTGGGGACTGAACCAAGAGACCCAGTACTTC; cdr3_aa: CASSWGLNQETQYF
v_call: TRBV19; clone_size: many; d_call: -; j_call: TRBJ2-7; cdr3_nt: TGTGCCAGTAGCCCGGGTCGGGGGAGAGTCTCCTACGAGCAGTACTTC; cdr3_aa: CASSPGRGRVSYEQYF
v_call: TRBV12-3/TRBV12-4; clone_size: -; d_call: TRBD1; j_call: TRBJ1-1; cdr3_nt: TGTGCCAGCAGTCCAAGGACAGGGGTGGACACTGAAGCTTTCTTT; cdr3_aa: CASSPRTGVDTEAFF
v_call: TRBV6-5; clone_size: many; d_call: -; j_call: TRBJ1-5; cdr3_nt: TGTGCCAGCAGTTACTCAGCCCCGCCGGGCAATCAGCCCCAGCATTTT; cdr3_aa: CASSYSAPPGNQPQHF
v_call: TRBV6-5; clone_size: many; d_call: -; j_call: TRBJ1-2; cdr3_nt: TGTGCCAGCAGTTACTCGTTGACAGGTTATGGCTACACCTTC; cdr3_aa: CASSYSLTGYGYTF
v_call: TRBV7-8; clone_size: many; d_call: -; j_call: TRBJ2-2; cdr3_nt: TGTGCCAGCAGCTTAGAGAGGACACTAAACACCGGGGAGCTGTTTTTT; cdr3_aa: CASSLERTLNTGELFF
v_call: TRBV28; clone_size: -; d_call: -; j_call: TRBJ2-2; cdr3_nt: TGTGCCAGCAAGACTAACAGCGGGGAGCTGTTTTTT; cdr3_aa: CASKTNSGELFF
v_call: TRBV6-2/TRBV6-3; clone_size: -; d_call: -; j_call: TRBJ2-5; cdr3_nt: TGTGCCGGCACCCCGAGGAGGGGGGAGACCCAGTACTTC; cdr3_aa: CAGTPRRGETQYF
v_call: TRBV19; clone_size: few; d_call: TRBD1; j_call: TRBJ1-2; cdr3_nt: TGTGCCAGTAGGCCAGGGGGCCATGGCTACACCTTC; cdr3_aa: CASRPGGHGYTF
v_call: TRBV12-3/TRBV12-4; clone_size: -; d_call: TRBD1; j_call: TRBJ1-1; cdr3_nt: TGTGCCAGCAGATCGGACAGGGGTGAAGCTTTCTTT; cdr3_aa: CASRSDRGEAFF
v_call: TRBV28; clone_size: many; d_call: -; j_call: TRBJ1-1; cdr3_nt: TGTGCCAGCAACCGACCCATGGGGAACACTGAAGCTTTCTTT; cdr3_aa: CASNRPMGNTEAFF
v_call: TRBV24-1; clone_size: many; d_call: -; j_call: TRBJ2-7; cdr3_nt: TGTGCCACCAGTTCTACAGTATCCTACGAGCAGTACTTC; cdr3_aa: CATSSTVSYEQYF
v_call: TRBV2; clone_size: many; d_call: TRBD2; j_call: TRBJ2-7; cdr3_nt: TGTGCCGGACGCTCGGGACTAGCAGGCGAGCAGTACTTC; cdr3_aa: CAGRSGLAGEQYF
v_call: TRBV6-1; clone_size: many; d_call: TRBD1; j_call: TRBJ2-7; cdr3_nt: TGTGCCAGCAGTGCTCGGACAGGGGCGAGCTCCTACGAGCAGTACTTC; cdr3_aa: CASSARTGASSYEQYF
v_call: TRBV15; clone_size: many; d_call: -; j_call: TRBJ1-3; cdr3_nt: TGTGCCACCAGCCTGGGACGGTCCTCTGGAAACACCATATATTTT; cdr3_aa: CATSLGRSSGNTIYF
v_call: TRBV28; clone_size: -; d_call: TRBD2; j_call: TRBJ2-5; cdr3_nt: TGTGCCAGCAGTCATACCTCGGGGGGAGTCATGGAGACCCAGTACTTC; cdr3_aa: CASSHTSGGVMETQYF
v_call: TRBV6-1; clone_size: -; d_call: TRBD1; j_call: TRBJ2-7; cdr3_nt: TGTGCCATTTCGGACAGGGGAGTCGACGAGCAGTACTTC; cdr3_aa: CAISDRGVDEQYF